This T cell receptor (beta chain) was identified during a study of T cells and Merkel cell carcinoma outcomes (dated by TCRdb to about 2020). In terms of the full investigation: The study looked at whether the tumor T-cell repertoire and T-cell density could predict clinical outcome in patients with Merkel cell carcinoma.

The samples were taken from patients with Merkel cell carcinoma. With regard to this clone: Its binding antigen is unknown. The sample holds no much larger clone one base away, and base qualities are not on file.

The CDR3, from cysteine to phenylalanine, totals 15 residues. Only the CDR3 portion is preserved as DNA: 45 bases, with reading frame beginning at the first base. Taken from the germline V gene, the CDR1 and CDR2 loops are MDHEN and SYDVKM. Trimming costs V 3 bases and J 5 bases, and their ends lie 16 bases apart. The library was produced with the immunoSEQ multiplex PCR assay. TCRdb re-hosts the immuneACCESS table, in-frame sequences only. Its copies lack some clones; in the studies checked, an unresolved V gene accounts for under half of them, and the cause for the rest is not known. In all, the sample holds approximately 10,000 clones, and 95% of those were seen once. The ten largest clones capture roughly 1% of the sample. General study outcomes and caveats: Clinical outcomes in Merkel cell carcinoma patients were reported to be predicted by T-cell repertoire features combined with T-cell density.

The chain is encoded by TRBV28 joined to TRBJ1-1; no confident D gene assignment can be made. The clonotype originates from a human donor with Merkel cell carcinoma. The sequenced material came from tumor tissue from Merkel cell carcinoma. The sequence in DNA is TGTGCCAGCAGTTTCGAATTGGGAGTGTGGACTGAAGCTTTCTTT. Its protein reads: CASSFELGVWTEAFF.